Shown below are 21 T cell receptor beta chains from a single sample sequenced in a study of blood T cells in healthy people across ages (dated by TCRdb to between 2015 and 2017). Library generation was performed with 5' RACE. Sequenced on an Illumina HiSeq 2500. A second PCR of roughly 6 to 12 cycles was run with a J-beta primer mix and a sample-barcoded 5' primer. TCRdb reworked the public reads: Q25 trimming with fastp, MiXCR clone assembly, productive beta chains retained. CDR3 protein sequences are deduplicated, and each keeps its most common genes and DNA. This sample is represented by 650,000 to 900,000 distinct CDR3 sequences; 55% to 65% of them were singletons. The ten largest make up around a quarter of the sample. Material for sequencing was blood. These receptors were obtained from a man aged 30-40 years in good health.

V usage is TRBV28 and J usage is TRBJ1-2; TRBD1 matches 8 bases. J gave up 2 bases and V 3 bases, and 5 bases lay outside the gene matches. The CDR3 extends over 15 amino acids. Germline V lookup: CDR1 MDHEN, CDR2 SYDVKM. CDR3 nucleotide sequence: TGTGCCAGCAGTTTCCCGGGGACAGGAAACTATGGCTACACCTTC. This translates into CASSFPGTGNYGYTF.

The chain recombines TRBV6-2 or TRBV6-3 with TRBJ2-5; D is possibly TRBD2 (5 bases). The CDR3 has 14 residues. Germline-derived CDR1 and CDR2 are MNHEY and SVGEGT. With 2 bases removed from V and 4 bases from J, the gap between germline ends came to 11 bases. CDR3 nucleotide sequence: TGTGCCAGCAGTTACGATTCTCGGGGAGAGACCCAGTACTTC. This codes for CASSYDSRGETQYF.

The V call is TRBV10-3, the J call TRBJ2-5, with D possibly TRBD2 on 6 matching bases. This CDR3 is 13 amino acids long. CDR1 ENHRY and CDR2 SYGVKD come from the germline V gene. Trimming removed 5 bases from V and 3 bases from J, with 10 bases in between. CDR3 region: CAISRDFEETQYF. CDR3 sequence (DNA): TGTGCCATCAGTCGGGACTTCGAAGAGACCCAGTACTTC.

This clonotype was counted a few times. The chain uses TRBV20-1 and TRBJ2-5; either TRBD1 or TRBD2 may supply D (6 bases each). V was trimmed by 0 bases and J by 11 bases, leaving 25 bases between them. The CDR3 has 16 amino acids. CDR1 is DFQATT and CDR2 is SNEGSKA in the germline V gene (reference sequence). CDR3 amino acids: CSARDLSRGAIREQYF. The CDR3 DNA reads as TGCAGTGCTAGAGATCTATCGAGGGGGGCAATCAGAGAGCAGTACTTC.

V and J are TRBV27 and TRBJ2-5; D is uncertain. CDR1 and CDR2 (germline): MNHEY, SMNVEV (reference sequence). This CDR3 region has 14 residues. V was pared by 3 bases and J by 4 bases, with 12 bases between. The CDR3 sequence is CASSFEENRETQYF. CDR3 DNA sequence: TGTGCCAGCAGTTTTGAAGAAAACCGAGAGACCCAGTACTTC.

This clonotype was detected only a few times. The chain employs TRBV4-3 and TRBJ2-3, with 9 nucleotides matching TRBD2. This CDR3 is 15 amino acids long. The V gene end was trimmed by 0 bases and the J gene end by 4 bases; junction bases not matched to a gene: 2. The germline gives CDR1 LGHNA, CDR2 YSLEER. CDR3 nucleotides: TGCGCCAGCAGCCAAGAGCGGGGGGGCCCAGATACGCAGTATTTT. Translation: CASSQERGGPDTQYF.

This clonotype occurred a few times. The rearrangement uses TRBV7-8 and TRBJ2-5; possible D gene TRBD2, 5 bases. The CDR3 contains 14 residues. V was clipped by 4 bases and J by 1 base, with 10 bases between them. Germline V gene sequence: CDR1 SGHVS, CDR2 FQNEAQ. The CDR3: CASSYPGVQETQYF. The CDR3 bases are TGTGCCAGCAGCTATCCCGGGGTCCAAGAGACCCAGTACTTC.

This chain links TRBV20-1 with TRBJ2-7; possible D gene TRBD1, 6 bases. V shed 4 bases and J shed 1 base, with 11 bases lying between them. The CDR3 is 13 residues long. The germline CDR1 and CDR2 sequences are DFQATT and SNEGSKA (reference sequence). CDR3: CSATYTGSYEQYF. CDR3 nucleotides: TGCAGTGCTACCTATACAGGGTCCTACGAGCAGTACTTC.

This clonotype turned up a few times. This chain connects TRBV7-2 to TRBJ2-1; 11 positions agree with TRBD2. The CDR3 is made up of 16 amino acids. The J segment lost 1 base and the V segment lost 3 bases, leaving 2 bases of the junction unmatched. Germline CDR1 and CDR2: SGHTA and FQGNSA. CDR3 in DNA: TGTGCCAGCAGCTTTGGACTAGCGGGTTCCTACAATGAGCAGTTCTTC. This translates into CASSFGLAGSYNEQFF.

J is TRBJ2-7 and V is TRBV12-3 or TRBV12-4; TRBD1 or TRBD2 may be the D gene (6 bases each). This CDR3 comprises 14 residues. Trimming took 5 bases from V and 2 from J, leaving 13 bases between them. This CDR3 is CASSGGTSTYEQYF. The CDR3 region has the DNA TGTGCCAGCAGTGGAGGGACATCGACCTACGAGCAGTACTTC.

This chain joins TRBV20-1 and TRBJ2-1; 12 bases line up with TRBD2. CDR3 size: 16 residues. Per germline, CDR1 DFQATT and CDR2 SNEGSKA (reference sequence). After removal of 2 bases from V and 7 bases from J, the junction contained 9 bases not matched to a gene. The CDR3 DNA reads TGCAGTGCTAGACGGACTAGCGGGGTACCGGAAAATGAGCAGTTCTTC. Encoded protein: CSARRTSGVPENEQFF.

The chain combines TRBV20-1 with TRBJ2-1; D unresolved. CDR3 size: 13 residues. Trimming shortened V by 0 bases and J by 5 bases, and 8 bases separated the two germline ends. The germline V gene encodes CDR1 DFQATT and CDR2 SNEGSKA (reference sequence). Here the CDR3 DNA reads TGCAGTGCTAGAGAAGCTATCAACAATGAGCAGTTCTTC. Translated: CSAREAINNEQFF.

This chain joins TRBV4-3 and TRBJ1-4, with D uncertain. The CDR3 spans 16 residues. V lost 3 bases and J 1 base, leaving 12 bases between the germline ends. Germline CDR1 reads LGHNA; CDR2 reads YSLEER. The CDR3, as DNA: TGCGCCAGCAGCCAGTACCTGAGGGAAACTAATGAAAAACTGTTTTTT. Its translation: CASSQYLRETNEKLFF.

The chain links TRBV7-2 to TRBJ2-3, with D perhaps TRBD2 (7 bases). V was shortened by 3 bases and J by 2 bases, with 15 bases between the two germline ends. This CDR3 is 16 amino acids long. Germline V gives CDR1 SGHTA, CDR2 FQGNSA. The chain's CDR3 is CASSFWGGRVTDTQYF. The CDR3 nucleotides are TGTGCCAGCAGCTTTTGGGGGGGCCGGGTCACAGATACGCAGTATTTT.

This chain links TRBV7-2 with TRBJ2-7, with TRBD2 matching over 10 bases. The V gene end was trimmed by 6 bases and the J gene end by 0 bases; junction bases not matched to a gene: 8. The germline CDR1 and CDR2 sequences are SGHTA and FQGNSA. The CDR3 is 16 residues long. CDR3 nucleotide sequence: TGTGCCAGCAGTTTGGGGCTAGCGGGGGCCTCCTACGAGCAGTACTTC. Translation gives CASSLGLAGASYEQYF.

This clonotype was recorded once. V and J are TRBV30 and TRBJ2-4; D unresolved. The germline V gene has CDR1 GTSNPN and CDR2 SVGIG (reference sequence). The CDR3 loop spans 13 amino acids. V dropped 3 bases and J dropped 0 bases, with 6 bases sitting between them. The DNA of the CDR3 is TGTGCCTGGAGCATGGAAGCCAAAAACATTCAGTACTTC. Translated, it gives CAWSMEAKNIQYF.

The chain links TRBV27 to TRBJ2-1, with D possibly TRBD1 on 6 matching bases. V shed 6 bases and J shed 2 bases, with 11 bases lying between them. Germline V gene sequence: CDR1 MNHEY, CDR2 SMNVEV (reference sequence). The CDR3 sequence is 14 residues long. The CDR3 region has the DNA TGTGCCAGCAGAAACAGGGACACCTACAATGAGCAGTTCTTC. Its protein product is CASRNRDTYNEQFF.

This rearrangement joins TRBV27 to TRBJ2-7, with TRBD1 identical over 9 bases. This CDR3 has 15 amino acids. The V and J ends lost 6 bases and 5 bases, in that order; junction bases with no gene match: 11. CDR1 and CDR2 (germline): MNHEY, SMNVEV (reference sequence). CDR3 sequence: CASSRAGQGFDEQYF. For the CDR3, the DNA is TGTGCCAGCAGCCGCGCGGGACAGGGTTTCGACGAGCAGTACTTC.

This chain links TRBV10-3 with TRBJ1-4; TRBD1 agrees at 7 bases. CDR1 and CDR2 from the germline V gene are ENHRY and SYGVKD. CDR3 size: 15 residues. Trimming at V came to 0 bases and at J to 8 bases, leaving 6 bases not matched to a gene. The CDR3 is CAISESTGQREKLFF. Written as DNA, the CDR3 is TGTGCCATCAGTGAGTCGACAGGGCAGCGAGAAAAACTGTTTTTT.

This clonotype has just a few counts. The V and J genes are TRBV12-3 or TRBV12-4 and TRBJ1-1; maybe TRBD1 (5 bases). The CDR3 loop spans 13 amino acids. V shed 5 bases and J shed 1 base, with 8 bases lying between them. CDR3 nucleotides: TGTGCCAGCAGTGACGGGGGGAACACTGAAGCTTTCTTT. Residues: CASSDGGNTEAFF.

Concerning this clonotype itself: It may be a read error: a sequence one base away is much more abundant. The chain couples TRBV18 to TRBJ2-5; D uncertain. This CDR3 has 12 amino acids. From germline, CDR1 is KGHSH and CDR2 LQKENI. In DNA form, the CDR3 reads TGTGCCAGCTCACCACGGGGTGACGAGCAGTCCTTC. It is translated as CASSPRGDEQSF.